The entry below gives a single TCR beta chain sequence along with its context. The antigen is undetermined. This record belongs to a study of cytomegalovirus exposure and HLA in healthy donors. Germline V gene sequence: CDR1 LGHNT, CDR2 FRNRAP. The V gene lost 2 bases and the J gene lost 5 bases, with 19 bases spanning the gap. The CDR3 sequence is 17 residues long. A multiplex PCR was run with 60 Vbeta primers and 13 Jbeta primers. Measured with immunoSEQ multiplex PCR; TCRdb has only the in-frame clones, and not every one. This sample's table reports fewer than 95,000 clones. The study's findings and limits: Being productive about 87% or about 30% of the time was typical of most TCR beta V segments in an earlier analysis. Researchers reported in a later analysis that a missense DCLRE1C variant was tied to TCR beta V- and J-gene trimming.

Likely unrecorded immune exposures existed in these nominally healthy donors. The chain recombines TRBV12-5 with TRBJ2-1; D is possibly TRBD2 (6 bases). The TCR originated in a woman between 40 and 55 years old in good health and CMV-seropositive. The sample comprised PBMCs. CDR3 DNA: TGTGCTAGTGGTTTGTTTATTCGGGCGGGGACTCACAATGAGCAGTTCTTC. Its protein product is CASGLFIRAGTHNEQFF.